Listed below are T cell receptor beta chains from one sample, sequenced in a study of shared clonotypes between healthy human individuals. Here immunoSEQ multiplex PCR was the method, and the copy in TCRdb shows in-frame clones only, minus some. This sample has approximately 2.1 million clones, with over 90% found just once. The sample comprised naive CD4+ T cells from PBMCs. The source is a man younger than 30 in good health. Some clones in this sample may be carry-over from other donors' samples. CDR3s include the opening cysteine and the closing phenylalanine or tryptophan. D genes are given only for firm matches. Some rows have no size entry. The others give once, few or many, or a class for an expanded clone.

d_call,v_call,clone_size,j_call,cdr3_nt,cdr3_aa
TRBD2,TRBV28,-,TRBJ2-7,TGTGCCAGCAGTCGGACTAGTTTTGGCGAGCAGTACTTC,CASSRTSFGEQYF
-,TRBV2,-,TRBJ2-1,TGTGCCAGCAGTGGTAATGGCCTCGGGAGTGAGCAGTTCTTC,CASSGNGLGSEQFF
TRBD2,TRBV5-4,-,TRBJ2-2,TGTGCCAGCAGCCCCGGGAGGGAAGGGGCGCGGGAGCTGTTTTTT,CASSPGREGARELFF
-,TRBV6-6,-,TRBJ2-1,TGTGCCAGCAGTTACGGGTTGGGGCTTACCCACAATGAGCAGTTCTTC,CASSYGLGLTHNEQFF
-,TRBV29-1,once,TRBJ2-5,TGCAGCGTAGGCAGGGAATCGGAGACCCAGTACTTC,CSVGRESETQYF
TRBD2,TRBV5-1,-,TRBJ2-1,TGCGCCAGCGCCCTTATGACTAGCGCTTACAATGAGCAGTTCTTC,CASALMTSAYNEQFF
TRBD1,TRBV11-1,-,TRBJ2-7,TGTGCCAGCAGCCGGCGATTAACAGGGGGCGAGCAGTACTTC,CASSRRLTGGEQYF
-,TRBV2,-,TRBJ1-2,TGTGCCTCCGGAAATCGAGAACGGGGCGACTATGGCTACACCTTC,CASGNRERGDYGYTF
-,TRBV5-1,-,TRBJ2-5,TGCGCCAGCAGCTCGGGACATCGGCAAGAGACCCAGTACTTC,CASSSGHRQETQYF
-,TRBV30,-,TRBJ2-1,TGTGCCTGGAGGGCAGTCTCCTACAATGAGCAGTTCTTC,CAWRAVSYNEQFF
TRBD2,TRBV6-1,-,TRBJ2-5,TGTGCCAGCAGTGACCCGACTAGCGGGAGGGGTGACTATGAGACCCAGTACTTC,CASSDPTSGRGDYETQYF
TRBD1,TRBV5-1,-,TRBJ2-7,TGCGCCAGCAGCTTGGATTGGGACAGGGCTTACGAGCAGTACTTC,CASSLDWDRAYEQYF
TRBD2,TRBV11-2,-,TRBJ2-7,TGTGCCAGCAGTCGGACTAGCGGGAGGGACTACGAGCAGTACTTC,CASSRTSGRDYEQYF
-,TRBV5-1,-,TRBJ2-5,TGCGCCAGCAGCTTGGCCAGGGGACGAGAGACCCAGTACTTC,CASSLARGRETQYF
-,TRBV7-2,-,TRBJ1-2,TGTGCCAGCAGCTTAGCGGGTTCCTATGGCTACACCTTC,CASSLAGSYGYTF
TRBD1,TRBV14,-,TRBJ2-7,TGTGCCAGCAGCCCGAAGACAGGGGTCCACGAGCAGTACTTC,CASSPKTGVHEQYF
TRBD2,TRBV9,-,TRBJ2-2,TGTGCCAGCAGCCCCCTAGCGGGAGGATACACCGGGGAGCTGTTTTTT,CASSPLAGGYTGELFF
-,TRBV7-9,-,TRBJ2-1,TGTGCCAGCACCCGTCTAGGATACAATGAGCAGTTCTTC,CASTRLGYNEQFF
-,TRBV29-1,-,TRBJ2-1,TGCAGCGTTGATTATTCAATAAGCGACTCCTACAATGAGCAGTTCTTC,CSVDYSISDSYNEQFF
-,TRBV7-2,-,TRBJ1-5,TGTGCCAGCAGCTTAGTGGGGGGGGCGCTTGGTCAGCCCCAGCATTTT,CASSLVGGALGQPQHF
-,TRBV5-1,few,TRBJ1-4,TGCGCCAGCAGCTTCGCTGAAAAACTGTTTTTT,CASSFAEKLFF
-,TRBV7-9,-,TRBJ2-4,TGTGCCAGCAGCTTACTGTCTGGGGACTGGAACATTCAGTACTTC,CASSLLSGDWNIQYF
-,TRBV6-6,-,TRBJ1-1,TGTGCCACAGCGAGGGTAGCGGGGAACGGGGAAGCTTTCTTT,CATARVAGNGEAFF
-,TRBV5-4,-,TRBJ2-1,TGTGCCAGCAGCTTGGATCGCGTGCGGTCCTACAATGAGCAGTTCTTC,CASSLDRVRSYNEQFF
TRBD1,TRBV6-5,-,TRBJ2-1,TGTGCCAGCAGTTACAGGGGGCTTGGTGAGCAGTTCTTC,CASSYRGLGEQFF
TRBD2,TRBV18,once,TRBJ2-7,TGTGCCAGCTCACCTCCGGGACAGGCTAGCGGGGGTATATACGAGCAGTACTTC,CASSPPGQASGGIYEQYF
-,TRBV18,-,TRBJ1-1,TGTGCCAGCTCACCGGGACAACAATTTGAAGCTTTCTTT,CASSPGQQFEAFF
-,TRBV5-1,-,TRBJ1-5,TGCGCCAGCAGCTTTTTCCCATCCGGGCAGATTAGCAATCAGCCCCAGCATTTT,CASSFFPSGQISNQPQHF
TRBD1,TRBV5-1,-,TRBJ1-1,TGCGCCAGCAACTGGGGGACAGCCACTGAAGCTTTCTTT,CASNWGTATEAFF
-,TRBV28,-,TRBJ2-7,TGTGCCAGCAGTTTCCTTCTCGGACGGGGCGAGCAGTACTTC,CASSFLLGRGEQYF
TRBD2,TRBV28,-,TRBJ2-1,TGTGCCAGCAGTACTAGCGGGAGCTCCTACAATGAGCAGTTCTTC,CASSTSGSSYNEQFF
-,TRBV5-1,-,TRBJ2-3,TGCGCCAGCAGGTCACCTGGGGCCGATACGCAGTATTTT,CASRSPGADTQYF
TRBD2,TRBV7-2,-,TRBJ2-3,TGTGCCAGCAGCTCTTTAGCGGGAGGCACAGATACGCAGTATTTT,CASSSLAGGTDTQYF
-,TRBV19,-,TRBJ2-6,TGTGCCAGTAGTATCACCTCTGGGGCCAACGTCCTGACTTTC,CASSITSGANVLTF
TRBD2,TRBV28,once,TRBJ2-1,TGTGCCAGCAACCAAGGGACTAGCGGGGTCTACAATGAGCAGTTCTTC,CASNQGTSGVYNEQFF
-,TRBV27,once,TRBJ2-7,TGTGCCAGCAGCCCAATAACGTCGATCGACGAGCAGTACTTC,CASSPITSIDEQYF
TRBD2,TRBV7-9,once,TRBJ2-5,TGTGCCAGCAGCCCCGAGACTAGCGGGATGTTCGAGACCCAGTACTTC,CASSPETSGMFETQYF
-,TRBV27,-,TRBJ2-7,TGTGCCAGCAGTTTATTGACGGGGCCGTACGAGCAGTACTTC,CASSLLTGPYEQYF
-,TRBV30,-,TRBJ1-2,TGTGCCTGGAACAGGGACCATAACTATGGCTACACCTTC,CAWNRDHNYGYTF
-,TRBV28,-,TRBJ1-1,TGTGCCAGCAGTTTAAATTCGAACACTGAAGCTTTCTTT,CASSLNSNTEAFF
-,TRBV7-9,-,TRBJ2-3,TGTGCCAGCAGCTTAGGACGGAGGGCGAGCACAGATACGCAGTATTTT,CASSLGRRASTDTQYF
TRBD1,TRBV5-5,-,TRBJ2-7,TGTGCCAGCAGCCAACCCGACAGGGGGCTTTTGGACGAGCAGTACTTC,CASSQPDRGLLDEQYF